The rows below give T cell receptor beta chains drawn from one sample of a study of shared clonotypes between healthy human individuals. The method was immunoSEQ multiplex PCR; TCRdb's version includes in-frame clones alone and lacks a portion of them. The table lists some 690,000 clones, less than 95% of them singletons. Material for sequencing was memory CD8+ T cells from PBMCs. Every receptor here comes from a young man in good health. Some clones in this sample may be carry-over from other donors' samples. Each CDR3 is given with its conserved first and last residue. The D gene is left open where the match is weak. For some rows the clone size is stated as once, few or many, or as a class when expanded; others skip it.

V: TRBV6-1; D: .; J: TRBJ2-7; size: .; CDR3: CASSESPTYEQYF; DNA: TGTGCCAGCAGTGAATCCCCGACATACGAGCAGTACTTC
V: TRBV7-9; D: .; J: TRBJ1-1; size: few; CDR3: CASSSRGTEAFF; DNA: TGTGCCAGCAGCTCCAGGGGCACTGAAGCTTTCTTT
V: TRBV6-4; D: .; J: TRBJ2-7; size: .; CDR3: CASSEARARAYEQYF; DNA: TGTGCCAGCAGTGAAGCCAGGGCAAGGGCCTACGAGCAGTACTTC
V: TRBV11-3; D: TRBD1; J: TRBJ2-3; size: .; CDR3: CASSSETGTDTQYF; DNA: TGTGCCAGCAGCTCCGAGACAGGGACAGATACGCAGTATTTT
V: TRBV27; D: TRBD1; J: TRBJ2-4; size: .; CDR3: CASSPRTGEAKNIQYF; DNA: TGTGCCAGCAGTCCAAGGACAGGGGAGGCCAAAAACATTCAGTACTTC
V: TRBV27; D: TRBD1; J: TRBJ2-1; size: .; CDR3: CASSPTPPGGVRNEQFF; DNA: TGTGCCAGCAGCCCAACCCCCCCAGGGGGCGTACGGAATGAGCAGTTCTTC
V: TRBV15; D: TRBD1; J: TRBJ2-7; size: .; CDR3: CATSRKGAVDEQYF; DNA: TGTGCCACCAGCAGAAAGGGGGCCGTCGACGAGCAGTACTTC
V: TRBV27; D: .; J: TRBJ2-7; size: .; CDR3: CASSPARLKRVGEQYF; DNA: TGTGCCAGCAGTCCCGCGCGACTGAAAAGGGTGGGAGAGCAGTACTTC
V: TRBV27; D: TRBD1; J: TRBJ1-2; size: .; CDR3: CASSLLTGAGYTF; DNA: TGTGCCAGCAGTTTATTGACAGGGGCTGGCTACACCTTC
V: TRBV4-2; D: .; J: TRBJ2-2; size: .; CDR3: CASSLFVEGTGELFF; DNA: TGTGCCAGCAGCCTCTTCGTAGAGGGGACCGGGGAGCTGTTTTTT
V: TRBV7-9; D: TRBD1; J: TRBJ1-2; size: .; CDR3: CASSSRDRTSYGYTF; DNA: TGTGCCAGCAGCTCCCGGGACAGGACCTCTTATGGCTACACCTTC
V: TRBV15; D: TRBD2; J: TRBJ2-5; size: .; CDR3: CATSGTSGRWQTQYF; DNA: TGTGCCACCAGCGGGACTAGCGGGAGGTGGCAGACCCAGTACTTC
V: TRBV20-1; D: .; J: TRBJ2-7; size: .; CDR3: CSAREGHEQYF; DNA: TGCAGTGCTAGAGAAGGTCACGAGCAGTACTTC
V: TRBV9; D: .; J: TRBJ2-1; size: .; CDR3: CASSLEGRYNEQFF; DNA: TGTGCCAGCAGTCTTGAGGGGAGGTACAATGAGCAGTTCTTC
V: TRBV4-1; D: .; J: TRBJ1-5; size: .; CDR3: CASSPRVLLRQHF; DNA: TGCGCCAGCAGCCCAAGGGTCCTGCTCCGCCAGCATTTT
V: TRBV5-1; D: .; J: TRBJ2-7; size: .; CDR3: CASSHPDGTLSYEQYF; DNA: TGCGCCAGCAGCCACCCCGACGGGACGCTATCCTACGAGCAGTACTTC
V: TRBV27; D: .; J: TRBJ2-7; size: .; CDR3: CASSLLTGITHEQYF; DNA: TGTGCCAGCAGTTTATTAACCGGGATCACCCACGAGCAGTACTTC
V: TRBV6-5; D: .; J: TRBJ1-2; size: .; CDR3: CASSLSMGNYGYTF; DNA: TGTGCCAGCAGTTTAAGCATGGGGAACTATGGCTACACCTTC